This is a list of T cell receptor beta chains from one sample in a study of T-cell reconstitution after alpha-beta-depleted transplantation in children. TCRdb re-derived calls from the PCR reads in MiXCR, one entry per CDR3 protein. The data show just over 950,000 distinct CDR3 sequences, with about 26% seen just once and roughly 27% held by the top ten. Source: PBMCs, mostly from graft donor cells, taken 360 days after TCRalphabeta/CD19-depleted stem cell transplant. The receptors were sampled from a boy less than two years old who had a stem cell transplant for SCID, so the T cells may come from the graft donor. Each CDR3 is given with its conserved first and last residue. The D gene is left open where the match is weak. The listing skips clone size in some rows; elsewhere it reads once, few, many or a size class.

V: TRBV14; size: many; J: TRBJ2-5; D: TRBD2; DNA: TGTGCCAGCAGCCAAGAGCCGCGGGAGGAGACCCAGTACTTC; CDR3: CASSQEPREETQYF
V: TRBV10-3; size: few; J: TRBJ2-1; D: -; DNA: TGTGCCATCTCGGTAACGGGGTATGAGCAGTTCTTC; CDR3: CAISVTGYEQFF
V: TRBV9; size: -; J: TRBJ1-3; D: TRBD1; DNA: TGTGCCAGCAGCCCCCAGAGGGACAGTTACTTTATCGGAAACACCATATATTTT; CDR3: CASSPQRDSYFIGNTIYF
V: TRBV20-1; size: -; J: TRBJ2-7; D: TRBD1; DNA: TGCAGTGCTAGAAGCGAAACAGGGGGCGCGGGGTACGAGCAGTACTTC; CDR3: CSARSETGGAGYEQYF
V: TRBV29-1; size: -; J: TRBJ1-1; D: TRBD1; DNA: TGCAGCGTACAACAGGGGGGCACTGAAGCTTTCTTT; CDR3: CSVQQGGTEAFF
V: TRBV9; size: -; J: TRBJ2-7; D: -; DNA: TGTGCCAGCAGCGTAGGGAGGGGGTGGTCCTACGAGCAGTACTTC; CDR3: CASSVGRGWSYEQYF
V: TRBV7-8; size: -; J: TRBJ2-5; D: TRBD1; DNA: TGTGCCAGCAGCCCAACACAGGGGCGGCGAGAGACCCAGTACTTC; CDR3: CASSPTQGRRETQYF
V: TRBV7-8; size: few; J: TRBJ2-1; D: -; DNA: TGTGCCAGCAGCCGAAACAGGGGAGGTGAGCAGTTCTTC; CDR3: CASSRNRGGEQFF
V: TRBV20-1; size: few; J: TRBJ2-7; D: TRBD2; DNA: TGCAGTGCTATCGGACTAGCGGGGCCCTACGAGCAGTACTTC; CDR3: CSAIGLAGPYEQYF
V: TRBV20-1; size: -; J: TRBJ2-2; D: -; DNA: TGCAGTGCTAGAGTCACCAACACCGGGGAGCTGTTTTTT; CDR3: CSARVTNTGELFF
V: TRBV4-2; size: few; J: TRBJ2-1; D: TRBD2; DNA: TGTGCCAGCAGCCAGACTAGCGGTTTAGAGTTGGGGCAGTTCTTC; CDR3: CASSQTSGLELGQFF
V: TRBV7-8; size: few; J: TRBJ2-7; D: TRBD1; DNA: TGTGCCACCTCCCGACCACCGGGACAGCCACCCTACGAGCAGTACTTC; CDR3: CATSRPPGQPPYEQYF
V: TRBV20-1; size: few; J: TRBJ1-3; D: TRBD1; DNA: TGCAGTGCTGGGACAGGGTGGGACACCATATATTTT; CDR3: CSAGTGWDTIYF
V: TRBV15; size: few; J: TRBJ2-3; D: -; DNA: TGTGCCACCAGGGACAGCTTATTTAGCACAGATACGCAGTATTTT; CDR3: CATRDSLFSTDTQYF
V: TRBV5-1; size: -; J: TRBJ1-3; D: TRBD1; DNA: TGCGCCAGCAGTCGGGACAGGTCCCTCTCTGGAAACACCATATATTTT; CDR3: CASSRDRSLSGNTIYF
V: TRBV20-1; size: many; J: TRBJ2-3; D: TRBD1; DNA: TGCAGTGCCTCAGGGGGCGGATCCAGAACAGATACGCAGTATTTT; CDR3: CSASGGGSRTDTQYF
V: TRBV2; size: -; J: TRBJ2-1; D: -; DNA: TGTGCCAGCAGGGTCCCCGGCTTACCTAACAATGAGCAGTTCTTC; CDR3: CASRVPGLPNNEQFF
V: TRBV7-2; size: -; J: TRBJ2-3; D: -; DNA: TGTGCCAGCAGCTTAGATTTTTCAGATACGCAGTATTTT; CDR3: CASSLDFSDTQYF
V: TRBV4-1; size: few; J: TRBJ1-5; D: TRBD1; DNA: TGCGCCAGCAGCCCCCTGACAGGGGTGGTTCAGCCCCAGCATTTT; CDR3: CASSPLTGVVQPQHF
V: TRBV5-1; size: few; J: TRBJ2-7; D: -; DNA: TGCGCCAGCAGCTTGGAGAGGCAGGGAAGCACCGACGAGCAGTACTTC; CDR3: CASSLERQGSTDEQYF
V: TRBV9; size: few; J: TRBJ1-2; D: -; DNA: TGTGCCAGCAGCGTTACGACAGATCCCGGACAGCACTATGGCTACACCTTC; CDR3: CASSVTTDPGQHYGYTF
V: TRBV3-1; size: -; J: TRBJ2-6; D: TRBD1; DNA: TGTGCCAGCAGCCGATCTCTCCTTTGGACAGGGAAGAGCTCTGGGGCCAACGTCCTGACTTTC; CDR3: CASSRSLLWTGKSSGANVLTF
V: TRBV27; size: -; J: TRBJ2-3; D: -; DNA: TGTGCCAGCAGTTTATCGGGACTGACTGGGGATACGCAGTATTTT; CDR3: CASSLSGLTGDTQYF
V: TRBV24-1; size: -; J: TRBJ2-7; D: -; DNA: TGTGCCACCAGTGAAGTAACCCCGGCGCAGTCGAGCTCCTACGAGCAGTACTTC; CDR3: CATSEVTPAQSSSYEQYF
V: TRBV28; size: few; J: TRBJ1-1; D: TRBD1; DNA: TGTGCCAGCAGTCCCTCCAGCCTACAGGGGACTGAAGCTTTCTTT; CDR3: CASSPSSLQGTEAFF
V: TRBV20-1; size: few; J: TRBJ2-7; D: -; DNA: TGCAGTGCTAGAGATGTGCAGGGGCCGTACTACGAGCAGTACTTC; CDR3: CSARDVQGPYYEQYF
V: TRBV12-3/TRBV12-4; size: few; J: TRBJ1-1; D: -; DNA: TGTGCCAGCACCCTACTCACAGGCACTGAAGCTTTCTTT; CDR3: CASTLLTGTEAFF
V: TRBV20-1; size: -; J: TRBJ1-1; D: TRBD1; DNA: TGCAGTGCTAGGAGAGACAGGGTGAACACTGAAGCTTTCTTT; CDR3: CSARRDRVNTEAFF
V: TRBV20-1; size: many; J: TRBJ2-7; D: -; DNA: TGCAGTGCTAGGGCCGACTTGGACGAGCAGTACTTC; CDR3: CSARADLDEQYF
V: TRBV7-9; size: -; J: TRBJ1-4; D: -; DNA: TGTGCCAGCAGCTCGTGGGGGCCTAATGAAAAACTGTTTTTT; CDR3: CASSSWGPNEKLFF
V: TRBV29-1; size: -; J: TRBJ2-4; D: -; DNA: TGCAGCGTTGTCAGGGACTCGGACATTCAGTACTTC; CDR3: CSVVRDSDIQYF
V: TRBV29-1; size: -; J: TRBJ2-3; D: TRBD2; DNA: TGCAGCGTTGGGGGGAGGGGCACAGATACGCAGTATTTT; CDR3: CSVGGRGTDTQYF
V: TRBV20-1; size: few; J: TRBJ2-1; D: -; DNA: TGCAGTGCCCCCCGCCCCGGGGCCCACAATGAGCAGTTCTTC; CDR3: CSAPRPGAHNEQFF
V: TRBV27; size: -; J: TRBJ1-5; D: TRBD1; DNA: TGTGCCAGCAGTTGGGCAGGGGGTCAGCCCCAGCATTTT; CDR3: CASSWAGGQPQHF
V: TRBV4-2; size: -; J: TRBJ2-1; D: TRBD2; DNA: TGTGCCAGCAGCCCCTGGACTAGCGGGGGAAACAATGAGCAGTTCTTC; CDR3: CASSPWTSGGNNEQFF
V: TRBV20-1; size: -; J: TRBJ1-1; D: -; DNA: TGCAGTGCCACCTTGGGCAGAAACACTGAAGCTTTCTTT; CDR3: CSATLGRNTEAFF
V: TRBV29-1; size: few; J: TRBJ2-4; D: TRBD2; DNA: TGCAGCGTTGTAGCGGGGGTAGCCAAAAACATTCAGTACTTC; CDR3: CSVVAGVAKNIQYF
V: TRBV6-1; size: -; J: TRBJ2-3; D: -; DNA: TGTGCCAGCAGCGACCGGTGGAGCACAGATACGCAGTATTTT; CDR3: CASSDRWSTDTQYF
V: TRBV4-1; size: -; J: TRBJ2-7; D: -; DNA: TGCGCCAGCAGCCAAGATAGGACACCTAAAATTGAGCAGTACTTC; CDR3: CASSQDRTPKIEQYF
V: TRBV7-6; size: few; J: TRBJ2-7; D: TRBD1; DNA: TGTGCCAGCAGCCTTTTAGGGGGCTATGCGATGCAGTACTTC; CDR3: CASSLLGGYAMQYF
V: TRBV6-1; size: few; J: TRBJ2-5; D: -; DNA: TGTGCCAGCAGCCGGGGGATAGGTTGGGAAGAGACCCAGTACTTC; CDR3: CASSRGIGWEETQYF
V: TRBV12-3/TRBV12-4; size: -; J: TRBJ1-5; D: -; DNA: TGTGCCAGCAGTTTAGCGGTAGGGATAAGCAATCAGCCCCAGCATTTT; CDR3: CASSLAVGISNQPQHF
V: TRBV4-1; size: few; J: TRBJ2-7; D: -; DNA: TGCGCCAGCAGCCACAGGGGCGGGCCCTACGAGCAGTACTTC; CDR3: CASSHRGGPYEQYF
V: TRBV7-2; size: few; J: TRBJ2-1; D: TRBD2; DNA: TGTGCCAGCAGCTTAATGGCTAGCGGGGGGTCTAGTGGTGAGCAGTTCTTC; CDR3: CASSLMASGGSSGEQFF
V: TRBV2; size: -; J: TRBJ2-2; D: -; DNA: TGTGCCAGCCTCGTCAGTTGGGTAGGGAGCACCGGGGAGCTGTTTTTT; CDR3: CASLVSWVGSTGELFF